The present T cell receptor beta chain was sequenced within a study of blood T cell repertoires in COVID-19. Study background: Samples representing acute and convalescent COVID-19 were sourced from the United States, Italy and Spain. PBMCs, B-cell-depleted T cells, or T cells were the source of the cDNA or gDNA that made up the material.

Original data processing: Amplification with reference gene primers provided the estimates of nucleated cell counts. Sequenced by immunoSEQ multiplex PCR; TCRdb stores in-frame clones only, minus some. Clone size and V and J calls were adopted from that table, with D and trimming inferred from the DNA. The sample includes over 45,000 clones, approximately 80% of them seen just once. Input material: peripheral blood. The receptor was isolated from a man aged 55 to 70 with acute or convalescent COVID-19.

The DNA of the CDR3 is TGCGCCAGCAGCCCCGGACAGGGCGGGGATACGCAGTATTTT. Protein product: CASSPGQGGDTQYF. The chain uses TRBV5-1 and TRBJ2-3, with 8 bases that match TRBD1. Unmatched junction bases numbered 7, after V lost 4 bases and J lost 6 bases. Germline loops: CDR1 SGHRS, CDR2 YFSETQ. The CDR3 has 14 amino acids. Full variable domain (remainder filled in from reference TRBV5-1 and TRBJ2-3): KAGVTQTPRYLIKTRGQQVTLSCSPISGHRSVSWYQQTPGQGLQFLFEYFSETQRNKGNFPGRFSGRQFSNSRSEMNVSTLELGDSALYLCASSPGQGGDTQYFGPGTRLTVL.